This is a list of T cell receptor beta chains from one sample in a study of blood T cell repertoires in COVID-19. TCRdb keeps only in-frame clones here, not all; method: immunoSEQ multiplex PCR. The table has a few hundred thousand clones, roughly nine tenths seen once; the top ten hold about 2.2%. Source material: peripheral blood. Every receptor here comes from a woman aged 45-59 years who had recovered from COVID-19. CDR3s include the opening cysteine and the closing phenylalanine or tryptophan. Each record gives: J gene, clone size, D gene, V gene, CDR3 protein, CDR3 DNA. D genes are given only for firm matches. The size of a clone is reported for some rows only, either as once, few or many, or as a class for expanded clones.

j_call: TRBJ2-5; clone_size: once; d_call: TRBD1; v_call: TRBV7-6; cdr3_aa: CASRRDRATQETQYF; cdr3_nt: TGTGCCAGCAGGAGGGACAGGGCCACTCAAGAGACCCAGTACTTC
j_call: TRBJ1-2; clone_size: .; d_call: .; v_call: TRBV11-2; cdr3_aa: CASSSTAKANYGYTF; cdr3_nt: TGTGCCAGCAGCTCCACAGCCAAAGCTAACTATGGCTACACCTTC
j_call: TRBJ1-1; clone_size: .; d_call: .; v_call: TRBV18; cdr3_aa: CASSPGGGANTEAFF; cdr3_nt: TGTGCCAGCTCACCAGGGGGGGGCGCGAACACTGAAGCTTTCTTT
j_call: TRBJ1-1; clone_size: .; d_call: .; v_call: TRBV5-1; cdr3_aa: CASSLAGRRDTEAFF; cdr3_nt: TGCGCCAGCAGCTTGGCGGGGAGGAGGGACACTGAAGCTTTCTTT
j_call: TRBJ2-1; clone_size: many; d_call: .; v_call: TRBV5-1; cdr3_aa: CASSRSAAYNEQFF; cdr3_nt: TGCGCCAGCAGTCGCAGCGCGGCCTACAATGAGCAGTTCTTC
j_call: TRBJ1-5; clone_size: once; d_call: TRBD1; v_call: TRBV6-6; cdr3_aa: CASSSGGRGRQPQHF; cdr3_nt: TGTGCCAGCAGTTCGGGCGGCAGGGGGCGACAGCCCCAGCATTTT
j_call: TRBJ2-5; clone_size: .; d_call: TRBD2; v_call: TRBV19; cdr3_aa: CASSTRTSGSETQYF; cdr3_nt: TGTGCCAGTAGTACGAGGACTAGCGGGAGCGAGACCCAGTACTTC
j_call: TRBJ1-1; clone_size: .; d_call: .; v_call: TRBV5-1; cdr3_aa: CASSLSPEAEAFF; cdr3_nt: TGCGCCAGCAGCTTGTCACCGGAGGCTGAGGCTTTCTTT
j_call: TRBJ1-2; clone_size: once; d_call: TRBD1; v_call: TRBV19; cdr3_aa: CASSIWVAAPGQGNYGYTF; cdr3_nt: TGTGCCAGTAGTATTTGGGTCGCGGCGCCGGGACAGGGGAACTATGGCTACACCTTC
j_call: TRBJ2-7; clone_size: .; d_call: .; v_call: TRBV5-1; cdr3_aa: CASSLGPGSSYEQYF; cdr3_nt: TGCGCCAGCAGCTTGGGGCCTGGGAGCTCCTACGAGCAGTACTTC
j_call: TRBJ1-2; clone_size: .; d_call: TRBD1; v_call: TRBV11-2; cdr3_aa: CASSFRDGTGGRGYGYTF; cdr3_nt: TGTGCCAGCAGCTTTAGGGACGGGACAGGGGGCAGGGGCTATGGCTACACCTTC
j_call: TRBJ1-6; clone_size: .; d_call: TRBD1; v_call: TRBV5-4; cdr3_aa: CASSEGQGRWSPLHF; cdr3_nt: TGTGCCAGCAGTGAAGGACAGGGGAGATGGTCACCCCTCCACTTT
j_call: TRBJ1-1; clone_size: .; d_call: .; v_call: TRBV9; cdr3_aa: CASRPTGTTEAFF; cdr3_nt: TGTGCCAGCAGGCCTACAGGGACCACTGAAGCTTTCTTT
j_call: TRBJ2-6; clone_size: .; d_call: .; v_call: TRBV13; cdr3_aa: CASSRRTSGANVLTF; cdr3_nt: TGTGCCAGCAGCAGGAGAACCTCTGGGGCCAACGTCCTGACTTTC
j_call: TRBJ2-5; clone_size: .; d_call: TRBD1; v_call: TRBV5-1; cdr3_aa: CASSLAPTGSQETQYF; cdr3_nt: TGCGCCAGCAGCTTGGCCCCGACAGGGTCCCAAGAGACCCAGTACTTC
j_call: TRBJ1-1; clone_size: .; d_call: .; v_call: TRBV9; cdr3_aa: CASSAVNTEAFF; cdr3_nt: TGTGCCAGCAGCGCCGTGAACACTGAAGCTTTCTTT
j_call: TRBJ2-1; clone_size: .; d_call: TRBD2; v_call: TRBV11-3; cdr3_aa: CASSLTSGSIHNEQFF; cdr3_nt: TGTGCCAGCAGCTTAACTAGCGGGAGTATCCACAATGAGCAGTTCTTC
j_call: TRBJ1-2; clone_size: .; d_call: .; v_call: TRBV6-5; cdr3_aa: CASSLRGARGYTF; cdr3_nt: TGTGCCAGCAGTCTTCGGGGGGCAAGGGGCTACACCTTC
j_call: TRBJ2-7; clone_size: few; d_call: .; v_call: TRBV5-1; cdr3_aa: CASSLTSGAYEQYF; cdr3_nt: TGCGCCAGCAGCTTGACTTCAGGGGCCTACGAGCAGTACTTC
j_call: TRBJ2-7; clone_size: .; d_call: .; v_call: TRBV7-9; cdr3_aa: CASSGWTGRDEQYF; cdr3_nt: TGTGCCAGCAGCGGTTGGACAGGGAGGGACGAGCAGTACTTC
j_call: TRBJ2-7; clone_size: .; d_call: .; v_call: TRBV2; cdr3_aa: CASSEGTAAYEQYF; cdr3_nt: TGTGCCAGCAGTGAAGGGACAGCAGCCTACGAGCAGTACTTC
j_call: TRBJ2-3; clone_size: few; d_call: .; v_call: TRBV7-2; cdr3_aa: CASSLTISFSDTQYF; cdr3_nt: TGTGCCAGCAGCTTAACCATTAGTTTCTCAGATACGCAGTATTTT
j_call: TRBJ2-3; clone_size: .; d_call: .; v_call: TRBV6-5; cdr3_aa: CASSLWTTSTDTQYF; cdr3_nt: TGTGCCAGCAGCCTCTGGACTACTTCCACAGATACGCAGTATTTT